The T cell receptor beta chain under discussion was sequenced for a study of T-cell reconstitution after alpha-beta-depleted transplantation in children. As it was prepared, the TCRbeta library received unique molecular identifiers. In TCRdb, the PCR reads were re-called with MiXCR into one record per CDR3 protein. The table includes over 200,000 distinct CDR3 sequences, roughly 18% detected once. This clonotype was counted at least ten times. The V gene lost 4 bases and the J gene lost 2 bases, with 15 bases spanning the gap. Germline loops: CDR1 SGHKS, CDR2 YYEKEE (reference sequence). The CDR3 has 16 residues.

The sequencing here drew on PBMCs, mostly from graft donor cells, taken 360 days after TCRalphabeta/CD19-depleted stem cell transplant. This receptor was taken from a male patient under 10 years old who had a stem cell transplant for acute lymphoblastic leukemia, so the T cells may come from the graft donor. The J gene is TRBJ2-2, the V gene TRBV5-5; D is unclear. CDR3 nucleotide sequence: TGTGCCAGCAGCCTGAATCCGGGCCCTAACACCGGGGAGCTGTTTTTT. As protein: CASSLNPGPNTGELFF.